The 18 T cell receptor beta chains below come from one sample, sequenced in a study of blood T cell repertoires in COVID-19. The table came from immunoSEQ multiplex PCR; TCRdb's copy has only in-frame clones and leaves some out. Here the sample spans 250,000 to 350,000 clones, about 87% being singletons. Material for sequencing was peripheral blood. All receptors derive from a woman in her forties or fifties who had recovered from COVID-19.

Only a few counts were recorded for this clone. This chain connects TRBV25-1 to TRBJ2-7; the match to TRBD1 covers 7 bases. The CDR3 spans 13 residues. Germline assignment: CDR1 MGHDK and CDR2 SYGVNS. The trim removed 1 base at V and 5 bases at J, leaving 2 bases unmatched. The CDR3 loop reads CASSESDRHEQYF. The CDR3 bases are TGTGCCAGCAGTGAATCGGACAGGCACGAGCAGTACTTC.

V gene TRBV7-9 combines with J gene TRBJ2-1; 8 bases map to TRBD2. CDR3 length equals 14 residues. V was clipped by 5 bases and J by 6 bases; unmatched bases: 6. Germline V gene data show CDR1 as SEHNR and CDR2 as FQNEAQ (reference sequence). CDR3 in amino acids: CASSPGRGGNEQFF. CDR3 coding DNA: TGTGCCAGCAGCCCTGGACGGGGGGGCAATGAGCAGTTCTTC.

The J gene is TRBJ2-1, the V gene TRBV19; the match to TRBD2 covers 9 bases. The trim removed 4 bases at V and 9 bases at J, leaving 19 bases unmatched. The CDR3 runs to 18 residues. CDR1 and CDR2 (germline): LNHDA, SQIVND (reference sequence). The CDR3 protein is CASSNPSGATSIAGEQFF. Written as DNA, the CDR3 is TGTGCCAGTAGTAACCCTAGCGGGGCCACAAGTATCGCGGGTGAGCAGTTCTTC.

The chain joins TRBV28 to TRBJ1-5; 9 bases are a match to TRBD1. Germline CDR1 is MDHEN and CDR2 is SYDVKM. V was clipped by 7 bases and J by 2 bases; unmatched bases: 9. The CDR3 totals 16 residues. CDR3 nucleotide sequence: TGTGCCAGCACCCACTTGTGGACAGGGGGCAATCAGCCCCAGCATTTT. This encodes CASTHLWTGGNQPQHF.

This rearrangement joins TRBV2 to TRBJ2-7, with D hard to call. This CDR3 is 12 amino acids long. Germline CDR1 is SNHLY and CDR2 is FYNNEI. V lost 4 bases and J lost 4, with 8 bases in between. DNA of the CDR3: TGTGCCAGCAGTGGTGGTAGTTACGAGCAGTACTTC. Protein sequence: CASSGGSYEQYF.

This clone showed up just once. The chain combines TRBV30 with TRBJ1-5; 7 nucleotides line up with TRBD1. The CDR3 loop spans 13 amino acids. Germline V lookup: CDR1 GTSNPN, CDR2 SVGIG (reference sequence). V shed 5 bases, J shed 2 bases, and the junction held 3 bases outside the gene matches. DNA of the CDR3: TGTGCCTGGGGTACAGGGGGCAATCAGCCCCAGCATTTT. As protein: CAWGTGGNQPQHF. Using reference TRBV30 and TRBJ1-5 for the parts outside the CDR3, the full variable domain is SQTIHQWPATLVQPVGSPLSLECTVEGTSNPNLYWYRQAAGRGLQLLFYSVGIGQISSEVPQNLSASRPQDRQFILSSKKLLLSDSGFYLCAWGTGGNQPQHFGDGTRLSIL.

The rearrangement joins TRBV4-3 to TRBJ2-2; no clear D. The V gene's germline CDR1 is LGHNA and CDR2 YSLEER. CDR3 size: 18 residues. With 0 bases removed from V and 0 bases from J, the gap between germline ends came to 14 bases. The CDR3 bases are TGCGCCAGCAGCCAAGATAGGAGCCCTGATCCGAACACCGGGGAGCTGTTTTTT. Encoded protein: CASSQDRSPDPNTGELFF.

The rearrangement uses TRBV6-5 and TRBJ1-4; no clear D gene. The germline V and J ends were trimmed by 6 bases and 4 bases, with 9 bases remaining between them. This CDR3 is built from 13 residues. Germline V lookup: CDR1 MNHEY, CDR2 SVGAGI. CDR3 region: CASRGRLNEKLFF. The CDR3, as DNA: TGTGCCAGCAGGGGGAGACTTAATGAAAAACTGTTTTTT.

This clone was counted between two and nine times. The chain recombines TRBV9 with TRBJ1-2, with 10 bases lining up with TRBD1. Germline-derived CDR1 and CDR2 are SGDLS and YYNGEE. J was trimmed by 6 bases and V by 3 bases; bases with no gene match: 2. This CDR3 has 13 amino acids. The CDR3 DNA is TGTGCCAGCAGCGCTGGGACAGGGGATGGCTACACCTTC. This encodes CASSAGTGDGYTF.

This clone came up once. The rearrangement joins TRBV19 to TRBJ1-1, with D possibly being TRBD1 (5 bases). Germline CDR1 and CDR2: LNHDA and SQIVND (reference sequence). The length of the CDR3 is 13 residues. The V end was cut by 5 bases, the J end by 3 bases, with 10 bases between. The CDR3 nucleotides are TGTGCCAGTAGTCACACGGGGGACACTGAAGCTTTCTTT. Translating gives CASSHTGDTEAFF. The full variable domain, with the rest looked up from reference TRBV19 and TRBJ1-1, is DGGITQSPKYLFRKEGQNVTLSCEQNLNHDAMYWYRQDPGQGLRLIYYSQIVNDFQKGDIAEGYSVSREKKESFPLTVTSAQKNPTAFYLCASSHTGDTEAFFGQGTRLTVV.

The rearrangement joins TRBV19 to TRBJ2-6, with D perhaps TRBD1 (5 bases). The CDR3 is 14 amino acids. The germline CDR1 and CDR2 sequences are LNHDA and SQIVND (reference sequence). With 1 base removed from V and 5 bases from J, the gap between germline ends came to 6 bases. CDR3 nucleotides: TGTGCCAGTAGTATAGGGGGCTGGGCCAACGTCCTGACTTTC. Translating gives CASSIGGWANVLTF.

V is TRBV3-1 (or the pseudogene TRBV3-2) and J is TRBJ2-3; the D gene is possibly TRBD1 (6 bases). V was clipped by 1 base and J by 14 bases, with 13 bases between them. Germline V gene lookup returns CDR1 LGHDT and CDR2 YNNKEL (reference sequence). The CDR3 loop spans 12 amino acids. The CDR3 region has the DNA TGTGCCAGCAGCCAAGGAGGGACAAGTCCGTATTTT. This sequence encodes CASSQGGTSPYF.

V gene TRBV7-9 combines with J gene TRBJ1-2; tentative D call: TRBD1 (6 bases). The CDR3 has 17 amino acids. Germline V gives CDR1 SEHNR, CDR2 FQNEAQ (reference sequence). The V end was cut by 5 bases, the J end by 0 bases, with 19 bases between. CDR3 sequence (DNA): TGTGCCAGCAGCGTTGGGTTCGGGGGGCAAGCTAACTATGGCTACACCTTC. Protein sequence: CASSVGFGGQANYGYTF.

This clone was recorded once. The chain's CDR3 is CASSQASGPYEQYF. The CDR3 DNA sequence: TGTGCCAGCAGCCAAGCTAGCGGTCCCTACGAGCAGTACTTC. V is TRBV3-1 (or the pseudogene TRBV3-2) and J is TRBJ2-7, with TRBD2 matching 7 bases. V lost 1 base, J lost 2 bases, and 2 bases stayed unmatched. The CDR3 spans 14 residues. Germline CDR1 is LGHDT and CDR2 is YNNKEL (reference sequence).

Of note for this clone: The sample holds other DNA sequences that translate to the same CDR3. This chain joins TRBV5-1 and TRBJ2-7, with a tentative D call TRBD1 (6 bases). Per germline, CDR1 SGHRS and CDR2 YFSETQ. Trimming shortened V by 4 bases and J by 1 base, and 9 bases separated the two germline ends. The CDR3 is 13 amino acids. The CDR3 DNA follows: TGCGCCAGCAGCCCTGGACAGTCCTACGAGCAGTACTTC. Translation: CASSPGQSYEQYF. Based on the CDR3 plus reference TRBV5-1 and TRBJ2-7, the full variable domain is KAGVTQTPRYLIKTRGQQVTLSCSPISGHRSVSWYQQTPGQGLQFLFEYFSETQRNKGNFPGRFSGRQFSNSRSEMNVSTLELGDSALYLCASSPGQSYEQYFGPGTRLTVT.

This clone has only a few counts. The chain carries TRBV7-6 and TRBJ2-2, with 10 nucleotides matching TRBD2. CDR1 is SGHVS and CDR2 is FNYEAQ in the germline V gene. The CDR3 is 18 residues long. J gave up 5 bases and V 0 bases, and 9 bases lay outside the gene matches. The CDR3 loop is CASSLAVLAGVSTGELFF. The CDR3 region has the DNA TGTGCCAGCAGCTTAGCAGTCCTAGCGGGAGTGAGTACCGGGGAGCTGTTTTTT. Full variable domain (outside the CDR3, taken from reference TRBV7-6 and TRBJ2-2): GAGVSQSPRYKVTKRGQDVALRCDPISGHVSLYWYRQALGQGPEFLTYFNYEAQQDKSGLPNDRFSAERPEGSISTLTIQRTEQRDSAMYRCASSLAVLAGVSTGELFFGEGSRLTVL.

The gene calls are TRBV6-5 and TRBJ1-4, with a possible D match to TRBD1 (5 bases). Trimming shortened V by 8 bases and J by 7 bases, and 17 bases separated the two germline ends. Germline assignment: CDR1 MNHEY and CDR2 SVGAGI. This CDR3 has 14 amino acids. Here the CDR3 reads CASYHRSDFEKLFF. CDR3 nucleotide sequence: TGTGCCAGCTATCACAGGTCTGATTTTGAAAAACTGTTTTTT.

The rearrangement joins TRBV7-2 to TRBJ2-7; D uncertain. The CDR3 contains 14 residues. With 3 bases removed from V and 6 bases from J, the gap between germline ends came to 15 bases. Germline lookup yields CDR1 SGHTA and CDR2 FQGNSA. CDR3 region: CASSFRQRNGEQYF. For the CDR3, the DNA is TGTGCCAGCAGCTTTCGGCAGCGTAACGGCGAGCAGTACTTC.